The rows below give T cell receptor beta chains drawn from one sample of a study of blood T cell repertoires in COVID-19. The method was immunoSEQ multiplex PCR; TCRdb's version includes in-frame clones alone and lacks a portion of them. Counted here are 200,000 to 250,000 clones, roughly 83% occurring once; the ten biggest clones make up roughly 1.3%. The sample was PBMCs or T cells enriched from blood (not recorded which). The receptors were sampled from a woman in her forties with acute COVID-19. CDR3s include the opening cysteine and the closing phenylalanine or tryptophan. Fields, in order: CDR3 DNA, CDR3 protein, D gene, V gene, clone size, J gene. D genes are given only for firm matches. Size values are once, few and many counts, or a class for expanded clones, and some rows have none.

cdr3_nt: TGTGCCAGCAGTTACCCGGTCCGGGGTTATAGCAATCAGCCCCAGCATTTT
cdr3_aa: CASSYPVRGYSNQPQHF
d_call: NA
v_call: TRBV6-2/TRBV6-3
clone_size: NA
j_call: TRBJ1-5

cdr3_nt: TGTGCCAGCAGCTTAAGGACAGCTGTAGGGCCCCAGCATTTT
cdr3_aa: CASSLRTAVGPQHF
d_call: NA
v_call: TRBV7-8
clone_size: once
j_call: TRBJ1-5

cdr3_nt: TGCGCCAGCAGTGAGTTTATAGGGCAGGGGGCTTACTATAGGAATCAGCCCCAGCATTTT
cdr3_aa: CASSEFIGQGAYYRNQPQHF
d_call: TRBD1
v_call: TRBV10-2
clone_size: NA
j_call: TRBJ1-5

cdr3_nt: TGCAGCGTTTACAGGGGGCCAGGCACCGGGGAGCTGTTTTTT
cdr3_aa: CSVYRGPGTGELFF
d_call: TRBD1
v_call: TRBV29-1
clone_size: few
j_call: TRBJ2-2

cdr3_nt: TGTGCCAGCAGCCAAGATCCTGGCGGGGCCTCCTACAATGAGCAGTTCTTC
cdr3_aa: CASSQDPGGASYNEQFF
d_call: NA
v_call: TRBV3-1/TRBV3-2
clone_size: NA
j_call: TRBJ2-1

cdr3_nt: TGTGCCAGCAGTGACAGGGCTAGCTATGGCTACACCTTC
cdr3_aa: CASSDRASYGYTF
d_call: NA
v_call: TRBV6-1
clone_size: NA
j_call: TRBJ1-2

cdr3_nt: TGTGCCACCAGCATTCGACCGACAGTTCTCACCGGGGAGCTGTTTTTT
cdr3_aa: CATSIRPTVLTGELFF
d_call: NA
v_call: TRBV15
clone_size: once
j_call: TRBJ2-2

cdr3_nt: TGTGCCAGCAGCCAAGGTTCAAGCCCAACTAATGAAAAACTGTTTTTT
cdr3_aa: CASSQGSSPTNEKLFF
d_call: NA
v_call: TRBV4-2
clone_size: few
j_call: TRBJ1-4

cdr3_nt: TGCGCCAGCAGCCGAGGGACTAGCGGGGGGGCAGATACGCAGTATTTT
cdr3_aa: CASSRGTSGGADTQYF
d_call: TRBD2
v_call: TRBV4-3
clone_size: NA
j_call: TRBJ2-3

cdr3_nt: TGTGCCAGCACCAGAGCGGGAGACAATGAGCAGTTCTTC
cdr3_aa: CASTRAGDNEQFF
d_call: TRBD2
v_call: TRBV7-9
clone_size: NA
j_call: TRBJ2-1

cdr3_nt: TGTGCCAGCAGAACCGGGAATCAGCCCCAGCATTTT
cdr3_aa: CASRTGNQPQHF
d_call: NA
v_call: TRBV6-5
clone_size: NA
j_call: TRBJ1-5

cdr3_nt: TGTGCCAGCAGCTTGGGGCTAGCGGCCAACAATGAGCAGTTCTTC
cdr3_aa: CASSLGLAANNEQFF
d_call: TRBD2
v_call: TRBV5-6
clone_size: NA
j_call: TRBJ2-1

cdr3_nt: TGTGCCAGCAGTGACTCTATACTAGCGGGCAATGAGCAGTTCTTC
cdr3_aa: CASSDSILAGNEQFF
d_call: TRBD2
v_call: TRBV6-4
clone_size: NA
j_call: TRBJ2-1

cdr3_nt: TGTGCCAGCAGCTTAGGAGGGCCAACGAACACTGAAGCTTTCTTT
cdr3_aa: CASSLGGPTNTEAFF
d_call: NA
v_call: TRBV7-2
clone_size: NA
j_call: TRBJ1-1

cdr3_nt: TGTGCCATCAGTGACCCCGACAGGGTCAGTTCTGAGCAGTACTTC
cdr3_aa: CAISDPDRVSSEQYF
d_call: TRBD1
v_call: TRBV10-3
clone_size: NA
j_call: TRBJ2-7

cdr3_nt: TGCGGCGGCACAGGGGGCAAAAATGAAAAACTGTTTTTT
cdr3_aa: CGGTGGKNEKLFF
d_call: TRBD1
v_call: TRBV10-1
clone_size: once
j_call: TRBJ1-4